The TCR beta chain described here comes from a study of blood T cells in healthy people across ages. General study points: The fall in TCR beta diversity per million T cells was roughly linear with age. Long-lived and aged donors differed, with more naive CD4+ cells and higher diversity in the long-lived.

Germline V lookup: CDR1 SQVTM, CDR2 ANQGSEA. The V end was cut by 1 base, the J end by 0 bases, with 7 bases between. The CDR3 consists of 13 residues. The second PCR ran about 6 to 11 cycles with a sample-barcoded 5' primer and J-beta primers. A tag from a template-switch adaptor with 12 random nucleotides marked each cDNA molecule. TCRdb reanalysed the 5' RACE reads using MiXCR and keeps one entry per CDR3 protein. The profile shows about 1,400,000 distinct CDR3 sequences, around two fifths of them singletons. As concerns this clonotype: Its target is unknown.

This clonotype was obtained from a woman under 30 in good health. V gene TRBV29-1 combines with J gene TRBJ2-7, with a weak D call TRBD1 (5 bases). The sample consisted of blood. CDR3 DNA: TGCAGCGTTGAAGCACAGGACTCCTACGAGCAGTACTTC. Translation: CSVEAQDSYEQYF.